These 11 T cell receptor beta chains were sequenced from one sample in a study of T cell changes during pregnancy in multiple sclerosis. Libraries were prepared by immunoSEQ multiplex PCR; TCRdb keeps only in-frame clonotypes and omits some of them. The data hold 60,000 to 85,000 clones, with 91% observed a single time. This specimen consisted of peripheral blood, obtained in the first trimester of pregnancy. The receptors were sampled from a female donor with multiple sclerosis, enrolled in a pregnancy study.

This chain uses TRBV27 with TRBJ2-3; perhaps TRBD2 as D (5 bases). Germline loops: CDR1 MNHEY, CDR2 SMNVEV (reference sequence). The V gene lost 4 bases and the J gene lost 2 bases, with 10 bases spanning the gap. The CDR3 is 14 amino acids. The CDR3 DNA is TGTGCCAGCAGTTCCAGCGGACTCACAGATACGCAGTATTTT. Protein sequence: CASSSSGLTDTQYF.

V and J are TRBV6-5 and TRBJ2-7; TRBD2 matches at 11 bases. The CDR3 totals 14 residues. The germline V gene encodes CDR1 MNHEY and CDR2 SVGAGI. Germline trimming cut 5 bases from V and 6 bases from J; bases unmatched to any gene: 6. The CDR3 protein is CASSETSGISEQYF. The CDR3 DNA sequence: TGTGCCAGCAGTGAGACTAGCGGGATTAGCGAGCAGTACTTC.

The V and J genes are TRBV23-1 and TRBJ1-2, with 8 nucleotides matching TRBD1. TRBV23-1 has ORF status, its function being uncertain. The junction had 15 bases not matched to a gene; V was cut back by 0 bases and J by 3 bases. The CDR3 loop spans 19 amino acids. The DNA of the CDR3 is TGCGCCAGCAGTCAATCTGTATTCGGGCAGGGGGCGTCGGACTATGGCTACACCTTC. Translated: CASSQSVFGQGASDYGYTF.

The chain employs TRBV19 and TRBJ2-5; a possible D gene is TRBD1 (8 bases). The CDR3 loop spans 14 amino acids. In germline, CDR1 is LNHDA, CDR2 SQIVND (reference sequence). V lost 3 bases, J lost 12 bases, and 20 bases lay in between. Here the CDR3 DNA reads TGTGCCAGTAGTATCGGCAGGGGGCGGGAGACGAAGTACTTC. Protein: CASSIGRGRETKYF.

The chain has TRBV6-1 and TRBJ2-1; D possibly corresponds to TRBD1 (6 bases). Trimming removed 6 bases at V and 7 bases at J, with 16 bases between. The CDR3 contains 14 residues. Germline-derived CDR1 and CDR2 are MNHNS and SASEGT. The CDR3 is CASRQTGGPNEQFF. For the CDR3, the DNA is TGTGCCAGCAGACAAACTGGGGGCCCGAATGAGCAGTTCTTC.

For this clone: The sample carries other DNA sequences with the same CDR3. V usage is TRBV9 and J usage is TRBJ2-2; no clear D gene. The germline V and J ends were trimmed by 0 bases and 4 bases, with 4 bases remaining between them. Germline V CDR1 and CDR2: SGDLS, YYNGEE. CDR3 length equals 13 residues. This chain's CDR3 is CASSVGGTGELFF. The CDR3 DNA follows: TGTGCCAGCAGCGTAGGCGGCACCGGGGAGCTGTTTTTT. The full variable domain, in which reference TRBV9 and TRBJ2-2 provide the parts outside the CDR3, is DSGVTQTPKHLITATGQRVTLRCSPRSGDLSVYWYQQSLDQGLQFLIQYYNGEERAKGNILERFSAQQFPDLHSELNLSSLELGDSALYFCASSVGGTGELFFGEGSRLTVL.

V is TRBV6-1 and J is TRBJ2-3, with 8 bases identical to TRBD2. This CDR3 is built from 16 residues. V was pared by 2 bases and J by 0 bases, with 4 bases of the junction left unmatched. Germline V gives CDR1 MNHNS, CDR2 SASEGT. In DNA form, the CDR3 reads TGTGCCAGCAGTGAACGCGGGAGGACTAGCACAGATACGCAGTATTTT. It specifies CASSERGRTSTDTQYF.

The chain uses TRBV4-1 and TRBJ2-7, with D hard to call. The CDR3 contains 15 residues. The germline V gene has CDR1 MGHRA and CDR2 YSYEKL. Trimming took off 0 bases at V and 2 bases at J, with 11 bases between the two ends. CDR3: CASSQDPGRAYEQYF. For the CDR3, the DNA is TGCGCCAGCAGCCAAGATCCAGGAAGAGCCTACGAGCAGTACTTC.

The chain uses TRBV6-5 and TRBJ1-1, with D possibly matching TRBD1 (5 bases). This CDR3 has 14 residues. Deletions cut 0 bases from V and 1 base from J, with 6 bases between. Germline CDR1 MNHEY, CDR2 SVGAGI. The CDR3 DNA is TGTGCCAGCAGTTACTCCCAGGGGAACACTGAAGCTTTCTTT. Protein: CASSYSQGNTEAFF.

The chain is built from TRBV7-9 and TRBJ2-7; 15 nucleotides match TRBD2. This CDR3 spans 15 amino acids. The V segment lost 5 bases and the J segment 4 bases; nucleotides outside the gene matches: 3. Germline V gene sequence: CDR1 SEHNR, CDR2 FQNEAQ (reference sequence). This CDR3 reads CASSPGTSGRYEQYF. The CDR3 nucleotides are TGTGCCAGCAGCCCTGGGACTAGCGGGAGGTACGAGCAGTACTTC. The full variable domain, completed using reference TRBV7-9 and TRBJ2-7, is DTGVSQNPRHKITKRGQNVTFRCDPISEHNRLYWYRQTLGQGPEFLTYFQNEAQLEKSRLLSDRFSAERPKGSFSTLEIQRTEQGDSAMYLCASSPGTSGRYEQYFGPGTRLTVT.

The V gene is TRBV7-6, the J gene TRBJ2-1, with 8 bases aligning to TRBD2. After removal of 5 bases from V and 7 bases from J, the junction contained 10 bases not matched to a gene. There are 15 residues in the CDR3. Germline V gene sequence: CDR1 SGHVS, CDR2 FNYEAQ. The CDR3, as DNA: TGTGCCAGCAGCCTACGAGCGGGAGAGTGGAATGAGCAGTTCTTC. It translates to CASSLRAGEWNEQFF.